The next 26 T cell receptor beta chains were all read from a single sample in a study of regulatory T cells in long-lasting Graves disease. As to time point: newly diagnosed GD, antithyroid drugs for less than 3 months. From RNA extracted from PBMCs, the TCR library was made. Building the TCR beta libraries relied on iRepertoire HTBI primers, and CDR3 regions underwent Arm-PCR. TCRdb re-called the multiplex PCR reads through MiXCR, storing one row per CDR3 protein. The table lists about 540,000 distinct CDR3 sequences, roughly 14% of them singletons. This sample was also put to use in a study of T cells in Graves' hyperthyroidism and ophthalmopathy.

Sample: peripheral blood mononuclear cells (PBMCs), taken at new diagnosis, from a patient treated with antithyroid drugs. These receptors all stem from a man between 25 and 39 years old with Graves disease.

This clonotype appeared many times. The V and J genes are TRBV12-3 or TRBV12-4 and TRBJ1-6; unclear D gene. The length of the CDR3 is 14 residues. V was clipped by 6 bases and J by 4 bases, with 10 bases between them. The CDR3 nucleotides read TGTGCCAGCAGCAGGAACCTTTATAATTCACCCCTCCACTTT. Translated: CASSRNLYNSPLHF.

This clonotype was found many times. The genes are TRBV20-1 and TRBJ2-7; no clear D gene. The CDR3 consists of 12 residues. Trimming shortened V by 5 bases and J by 3 bases, and 11 bases separated the two germline ends. CDR1 is DFQATT and CDR2 is SNEGSKA in the germline V gene (reference sequence). The CDR3 loop reads CSAGVRLYEQYF. DNA of the CDR3: TGCAGTGCTGGCGTCCGACTCTACGAGCAGTACTTC.

This clonotype was picked up many times. V is TRBV20-1 and J is TRBJ1-2; D perhaps matches TRBD1 (5 bases). V was clipped by 3 bases and J by 3 bases, with 8 bases between them. The CDR3 has 12 residues. Germline V gene lookup returns CDR1 DFQATT and CDR2 SNEGSKA (reference sequence). The CDR3 region has the DNA TGCAGTGCTAGGGACACAGACTATGGCTACACCTTC. Protein product: CSARDTDYGYTF.

This clonotype was found many times. The chain carries TRBV10-1 and TRBJ2-1; D is perhaps TRBD2 (5 bases). V lost 0 bases, J lost 5 bases, and 14 bases lay in between. The CDR3 runs 16 residues. Germline loops: CDR1 WNHNN, CDR2 SYGVQD (reference sequence). The CDR3 sequence: CASSESDAGGDNEQFF. The DNA for the CDR3 is TGCGCCAGCAGTGAGTCAGATGCGGGCGGCGACAATGAGCAGTTCTTC.

As regards this clonotype: This sequence may be a read error, since a much larger clone differs from it by one base. The CDR3 nucleotides are TGCAGCGCTGGACGGGGGGCAACTGAAGCTTTCTTT. It encodes CSAGRGATEAFF. The rearrangement links TRBV29-1 to TRBJ1-1; D perhaps matches TRBD1 (6 bases). CDR3 length: 12 amino acids. V shed 7 bases and J shed 5 bases, with 14 bases lying between them. From germline, CDR1 is SQVTM and CDR2 ANQGSEA.

This clonotype was counted at least ten times. The chain uses TRBV30 and TRBJ2-1, with D unresolved. The V gene's germline CDR1 is GTSNPN and CDR2 SVGIG (reference sequence). V was shortened by 3 bases and J by 3 bases, with 9 bases between the two germline ends. The CDR3 is 13 residues long. CDR3 sequence reads: CAWSGVYYNEQFF. DNA of the CDR3: TGTGCCTGGAGCGGAGTTTACTACAATGAGCAGTTCTTC.

As concerns this clonotype: The junction shows a germline mismatch at one end, possibly a read error. The rearrangement joins TRBV24-1 to TRBJ2-2, with D tentatively TRBD2 (5 bases). Germline V gene lookup returns CDR1 KGHDR and CDR2 SFDVKD. The CDR3 contains 13 residues. The CDR3 loop is CATGPSSTGELLF. CDR3 nucleotide sequence: TGTGCCACCGGGCCTAGCAGCACCGGGGAGCTGCTTTTT.

Many counts were recorded for this clonotype. The genes are TRBV3-1 and TRBJ1-1, with TRBD1 matching over 7 bases. Germline CDR1 LGHDT, CDR2 YNNKEL (reference sequence). J gave up 1 base and V 1 base, and 3 bases lay outside the gene matches. The CDR3 extends over 15 amino acids. CDR3 sequence: CASSQAGTENTEAFF. CDR3 coding DNA: TGTGCCAGCAGCCAAGCTGGGACAGAGAACACTGAAGCTTTCTTT.

The chain employs TRBV3-1 and TRBJ2-7, with D perhaps TRBD1 (6 bases). Germline V gene lookup returns CDR1 LGHDT and CDR2 YNNKEL (reference sequence). The CDR3 runs 13 residues. V was trimmed by 4 bases and J by 3 bases, leaving 10 bases between them. CDR3 sequence reads: CASSRQAYYEQYF. CDR3 bases: TGTGCCAGCAGCCGACAGGCCTACTACGAGCAGTACTTC.

This clonotype was counted ten times or more. The chain uses TRBV27 and TRBJ1-2; 8 nucleotides line up with TRBD1. Germline values: CDR1 MNHEY, CDR2 SMNVEV (reference sequence). J was trimmed by 7 bases and V by 6 bases; bases with no gene match: 7. The CDR3 covers 13 residues. The CDR3 reads CASSATGGTGYTF. CDR3 DNA sequence: TGTGCCAGCAGCGCCACAGGGGGTACTGGCTACACCTTC.

This clonotype was counted only a few times. The chain has TRBV27 and TRBJ1-2; 8 nucleotides match TRBD1. The CDR3 contains 14 residues. With 6 bases clipped from V and 1 base from J, the junction kept 4 bases outside the gene matches. Germline CDR1 is MNHEY and CDR2 is SMNVEV (reference sequence). This CDR3 reads CASRPGQVNYGYTF. The CDR3 DNA reads as TGTGCCAGCAGACCGGGACAGGTTAACTATGGCTACACCTTC.

V and J are TRBV10-1 and TRBJ1-1; 8 nucleotides match TRBD1. The junction had 7 bases not matched to a gene; V was cut back by 3 bases and J by 1 base. In germline, CDR1 is WNHNN, CDR2 SYGVQD (reference sequence). This CDR3 has 16 residues. The CDR3 sequence is CASSDSGGAGNTEAFF. As DNA, the CDR3 is TGCGCCAGCAGTGACTCAGGGGGCGCGGGGAACACTGAAGCTTTCTTT.

Ten or more counts support this clonotype. The chain links TRBV7-2 to TRBJ2-3, with no clear D. There are 15 residues in the CDR3. CDR1 is SGHTA and CDR2 is FQGNSA in the germline V gene. V was pared by 2 bases and J by 4 bases, with 13 bases between. CDR3 sequence: CASSLRPSSADTQYF. The CDR3 DNA sequence: TGTGCCAGCAGCTTACGGCCCTCGAGCGCAGATACGCAGTATTTT.

This clonotype was counted ten times or more. The rearrangement links TRBV28 to TRBJ2-5, with D possibly matching TRBD2 (6 bases). The CDR3 has 12 amino acids. Per germline, CDR1 MDHEN and CDR2 SYDVKM. V dropped 6 bases and J dropped 4 bases, with 9 bases sitting between them. The CDR3 DNA is TGTGCCAGCAGAGGAGGGTTAGAGACCCAGTACTTC. This sequence encodes CASRGGLETQYF.

This clonotype was observed many times. The J gene is TRBJ2-7, the V gene TRBV29-1, with TRBD1 identical over 7 bases. Germline V gene sequence: CDR1 SQVTM, CDR2 ANQGSEA. This CDR3 is built from 17 residues. Unmatched junction bases numbered 16, after V lost 3 bases and J lost 2 bases. The CDR3 nucleotides read TGCAGCGTTGAGACGGAGCAGACAGGGACCAGTCCCTACGAGCAGTACTTC. Its translation: CSVETEQTGTSPYEQYF.

This clonotype has just one count. The chain carries TRBV2 and TRBJ2-1; TRBD2 aligns across 15 bases. Per germline, CDR1 SNHLY and CDR2 FYNNEI. After removal of 9 bases from V and 1 base from J, the junction contained 7 bases not matched to a gene. The CDR3 runs to 17 residues. The CDR3 DNA is TGTGCCAGATCCAGGACTAGCGGGAGGGGATCCTACAATGAGCAGTTCTTC. Translated, it gives CARSRTSGRGSYNEQFF.

The sample holds a few counts of this clonotype. The chain couples TRBV12-3 or TRBV12-4 to TRBJ2-5; D gene ambiguous. The CDR3 covers 18 residues. Trimming pared 7 bases from V and 2 bases from J, leaving 26 bases between. The CDR3, as DNA: TGTGCCAGCACCCCGGGCGCTACGGTCAACCGCATACAAGAGACCCAGTACTTC. Encoded protein: CASTPGATVNRIQETQYF.

This clonotype was seen only a few times. This chain uses TRBV6-1 with TRBJ2-7; D might be TRBD1 or TRBD2, each matching 5 bases. Germline V gene data show CDR1 as MNHNS and CDR2 as SASEGT. The germline V and J ends were trimmed by 5 bases and 0 bases, with 8 bases remaining between them. CDR3 length equals 13 residues. The chain's CDR3 is CASSTGGSYEQYF. The CDR3 region has the DNA TGTGCCAGCAGTACTGGGGGCTCCTACGAGCAGTACTTC.

This clonotype turned up a few times. The CDR3 loop is CASSSSPVLAGVYEQYF. CDR3 in DNA: TGTGCCAGCAGCTCATCCCCCGTACTAGCGGGAGTCTACGAGCAGTACTTC. This chain uses TRBV27 with TRBJ2-7, with TRBD2 matching 11 bases. CDR1 and CDR2 (germline): MNHEY, SMNVEV (reference sequence). CDR3 size: 17 residues. Germline trimming cut 6 bases from V and 3 bases from J; bases unmatched to any gene: 13.

A few counts support this clonotype. The chain employs TRBV14 and TRBJ2-7; 7 nucleotides match TRBD1. The CDR3 extends over 18 amino acids. With V trimmed by 5 bases and J by 6 bases, 22 bases remained unmatched. Germline CDR1 reads SGHDN; CDR2 reads FVKESK. CDR3 sequence: CASSSTLRRGGSLSEQYF. CDR3 in DNA: TGTGCCAGCAGCTCTACCCTCCGAAGAGGGGGCAGTTTAAGCGAGCAGTACTTC.

This clonotype occurred many times. The chain carries TRBV6-1 and TRBJ2-7, with D hard to call. V gave up 7 bases and J gave up 1 base, with 8 bases separating them. There are 12 residues in the CDR3. Germline values: CDR1 MNHNS, CDR2 SASEGT. CDR3 sequence reads: CASMSGSYEQYF. As DNA, the CDR3 is TGTGCCAGCATGAGTGGTTCCTACGAGCAGTACTTC.

The rearrangement uses TRBV11-3 and TRBJ2-2, with D unresolved. Germline V lookup: CDR1 SGHNT, CDR2 YENEEA. Between the trimmed V and J ends, which lost 3 bases and 5 bases, there was a span of 7 bases. This CDR3 has 13 amino acids. In nucleotides, the CDR3 is TGTGCCAGCAGCTTTACCGGGACCGGGGAGCTGTTTTTT. Amino acids: CASSFTGTGELFF.

The V and J genes are TRBV10-3 and TRBJ2-5; possibly TRBD2 for D (6 bases). Deletions cut 2 bases from V and 1 base from J, with 14 bases between. CDR1 and CDR2 (germline): ENHRY, SYGVKD. CDR3 length equals 16 residues. The CDR3 loop reads CAISEGLGGAQETQYF. The CDR3 DNA follows: TGTGCCATCAGTGAGGGATTGGGCGGGGCCCAAGAGACCCAGTACTTC.

CDR3: CASSLVPAGGPWNEQFF. CDR3 coding DNA: TGTGCCAGCAGCTTAGTACCAGCGGGAGGGCCTTGGAATGAGCAGTTCTTC. This rearrangement joins TRBV7-2 to TRBJ2-1; 10 nucleotides align to TRBD2. The V segment lost 1 base and the J segment 7 bases; nucleotides outside the gene matches: 10. Per the germline V gene, CDR1 is SGHTA and CDR2 is FQGNSA. This CDR3 is built from 17 residues.

This clonotype was counted ten times or more. The rearrangement uses TRBV27 and TRBJ1-2, with D tentatively TRBD1 (5 bases). Deletions cut 4 bases from V and 4 bases from J, with 13 bases between. The germline V gene encodes CDR1 MNHEY and CDR2 SMNVEV (reference sequence). The CDR3 contains 14 residues. CDR3 bases: TGTGCCAGCAGTTCTCTTTCAGGGCGCTATGGCTACACCTTC. Translation: CASSSLSGRYGYTF.

This clonotype has a count of ten or more. This rearrangement joins TRBV10-1 to TRBJ1-2; unclear D gene. Looked up from germline, CDR1 is WNHNN and CDR2 is SYGVQD (reference sequence). This CDR3 has 13 residues. V was clipped by 4 bases and J by 6 bases, with 12 bases between them. The CDR3 DNA reads as TGCGCCAGCAGTGTACGGCAGCAGGATGGCTACACCTTC. Encoded protein: CASSVRQQDGYTF.